A single sample gave rise to the 14 T cell receptor beta chains below, sequenced in a study of technical replicates of blood from a few donors (dated by TCRdb to 2016 to 2017). Library generation was performed with the immunoSEQ multiplex PCR assay. In TCRdb, the immuneACCESS table is reduced to in-frame sequences with V and J assigned. These tables do not hold every clone; where another copy was compared, an unresolved V gene accounts for under half, and the others remain unexplained. The sample contains 76,000 or so clones, about 91% of them found a single time. Of the sample, just under 0.25% is held by the ten largest clones. The sample comprised T cells isolated from PBMCs. The receptors shown here come from a human donor in good health.

DNA of the CDR3: TGTGCCAGCAGTTACCAGTCGTTCGGGGAGCTGTTTTTT. Its protein is CASSYQSFGELFF. The J gene is TRBJ2-2, the V gene TRBV27; D is unclear. Germline CDR1 MNHEY, CDR2 SMNVEV (reference sequence). The CDR3 consists of 13 residues. Trimming pared 4 bases from V and 7 bases from J, leaving 10 bases between.

This chain joins TRBV6-6 and TRBJ2-3; 13 bases agree with TRBD2. Germline V lookup: CDR1 MNHNY, CDR2 SVGAGI (reference sequence). The CDR3 runs 15 residues. The V segment lost 5 bases and the J segment 3 bases; nucleotides outside the gene matches: 2. CDR3 DNA sequence: TGTGCCAGCAGTCCGGGACTAGCGGGAACAGATACGCAGTATTTT. This translates into CASSPGLAGTDTQYF.

The chain joins TRBV5-1 to TRBJ2-3; D call uncertain. V was shortened by 4 bases and J by 4 bases, with 4 bases between the two germline ends. CDR3 length: 11 amino acids. CDR1 and CDR2 (germline): SGHRS, YFSETQ. This CDR3 reads CASSRADTQYF. The CDR3 coding sequence is TGCGCCAGCAGCCGGGCAGATACGCAGTATTTT.

V usage is TRBV11-2 and J usage is TRBJ2-6; D is possibly TRBD1 (6 bases). The CDR3 spans 18 residues. Germline V lookup: CDR1 SGHAT, CDR2 FQNNGV. The V gene lost 0 bases and the J gene lost 0 bases, with 12 bases spanning the gap. The CDR3 protein is CASSLDRGYLSGANVLTF. The CDR3 bases are TGTGCCAGCAGCTTAGATAGGGGGTACCTCTCTGGGGCCAACGTCCTGACTTTC.

The chain carries TRBV18 and TRBJ2-5, with 7 bases fitting TRBD1. Per germline, CDR1 KGHSH and CDR2 LQKENI. V gave up 1 base and J gave up 4 bases; unmatched junction bases: 6. This CDR3 has 15 amino acids. The CDR3 is CASSPRQGVGETQYF. The CDR3, as DNA: TGTGCCAGCTCACCACGCCAGGGGGTGGGAGAGACCCAGTACTTC.

The V and J genes are TRBV11-2 and TRBJ2-4; TRBD2 agrees at 13 bases. This CDR3 spans 17 amino acids. The germline V gene has CDR1 SGHAT and CDR2 FQNNGV. V shed 5 bases and J 7 bases; nucleotides not matched to a gene: 11. CDR3 protein: CASSAGLAGLMRNIQYF. The CDR3 DNA reads as TGTGCCAGCAGCGCGGGACTAGCGGGACTGATGCGGAACATTCAGTACTTC.

The chain joins TRBV2 to TRBJ2-7, with TRBD1 matching 11 bases. Germline V gene lookup returns CDR1 SNHLY and CDR2 FYNNEI. The CDR3 runs 14 residues. The trim removed 8 bases at V and 4 bases at J, leaving 7 bases unmatched. CDR3 in DNA: TGTGCCAGCGAACCGGGACAGGGGGGGTACGAGCAGTACTTC. Its translation: CASEPGQGGYEQYF.

The chain has TRBV7-8 and TRBJ1-5; 10 positions agree with TRBD1. Germline CDR1 SGHVS, CDR2 FQNEAQ. This CDR3 is 13 amino acids long. The V segment lost 5 bases and the J segment 9 bases; nucleotides outside the gene matches: 4. The chain's CDR3 is CASSRDRGSPQHF. The CDR3 nucleotides read TGTGCCAGCAGCCGGGACAGGGGATCGCCCCAGCATTTT. The whole variable domain, filled in from reference TRBV7-8 and TRBJ1-5, reads GAGVSQSPRYKVAKRGQDVALRCDPISGHVSLFWYQQALGQGPEFLTYFQNEAQLDKSGLPSDRFFAERPEGSVSTLKIQRTQQEDSAVYLCASSRDRGSPQHFGDGTRLSIL.

The genes are TRBV28 and TRBJ2-7; TRBD1 aligns across 7 bases. Germline loops: CDR1 MDHEN, CDR2 SYDVKM. The CDR3 length is 15 residues. The J segment lost 4 bases and the V segment lost 5 bases, leaving 11 bases of the junction unmatched. The CDR3 loop is CASSPPPRGQYEQYF. The CDR3 DNA reads TGTGCCAGCAGTCCCCCCCCTAGGGGGCAATACGAGCAGTACTTC.

This chain links TRBV14 with TRBJ1-2; D is undetermined. CDR1 is SGHDN, CDR2 FVKESK, per germline. Trimming removed 0 bases at V and 3 bases at J, with 8 bases between. This CDR3 region has 14 residues. CDR3 sequence reads: CASSQDRLYYGYTF. CDR3 sequence (DNA): TGTGCCAGCAGCCAAGATCGACTCTACTATGGCTACACCTTC.

This chain connects TRBV11-3 to TRBJ1-2; D not certain. Germline CDR1 reads SGHNT; CDR2 reads YENEEA. The CDR3 length is 12 residues. The V gene lost 0 bases and the J gene lost 8 bases, with 7 bases spanning the gap. In DNA form, the CDR3 reads TGTGCCAGCAGCTTAGATCTGCGAGGCTACACCTTC. Translated: CASSLDLRGYTF.

This sequence joins TRBV28 and TRBJ2-2; unclear D gene. CDR1 is MDHEN and CDR2 is SYDVKM in the germline V gene. The V end lost 4 bases, the J end lost 6 bases, and 9 bases lay between the germline ends. This CDR3 comprises 13 residues. This CDR3 reads CASSSRSAGELFF. CDR3 bases: TGTGCCAGCAGTTCCCGGAGCGCCGGGGAGCTGTTTTTT.

The CDR3 protein is CASSLDGAPYGYTF. The CDR3 bases are TGTGCCAGCAGCTTGGACGGAGCTCCCTATGGCTACACCTTC. The chain couples TRBV5-5 to TRBJ1-2; no reliable D call. Per the germline V gene, CDR1 is SGHKS and CDR2 is YYEKEE (reference sequence). Trimming took 0 bases from V and 4 from J, leaving 10 bases between them. The CDR3 sequence is 14 residues long.

J is TRBJ1-1 and V is TRBV6-1; D gene uncertain. The CDR3 covers 11 residues. Germline values: CDR1 MNHNS, CDR2 SASEGT. Trimming shortened V by 7 bases and J by 0 bases, and 3 bases separated the two germline ends. CDR3 region: CASIVNTEAFF. The CDR3 DNA follows: TGTGCCAGCATAGTGAACACTGAAGCTTTCTTT.